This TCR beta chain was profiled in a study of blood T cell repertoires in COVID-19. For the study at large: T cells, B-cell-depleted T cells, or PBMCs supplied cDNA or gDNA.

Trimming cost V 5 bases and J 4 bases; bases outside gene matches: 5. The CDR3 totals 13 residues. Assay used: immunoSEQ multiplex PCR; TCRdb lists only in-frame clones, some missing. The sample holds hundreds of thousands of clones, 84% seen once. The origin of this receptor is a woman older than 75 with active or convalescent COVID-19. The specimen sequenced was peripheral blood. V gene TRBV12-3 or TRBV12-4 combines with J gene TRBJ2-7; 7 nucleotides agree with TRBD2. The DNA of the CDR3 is TGTGCCAGCAGTCCTTATAGCGGGTACGAGCAGTACTTC. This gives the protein CASSPYSGYEQYF.